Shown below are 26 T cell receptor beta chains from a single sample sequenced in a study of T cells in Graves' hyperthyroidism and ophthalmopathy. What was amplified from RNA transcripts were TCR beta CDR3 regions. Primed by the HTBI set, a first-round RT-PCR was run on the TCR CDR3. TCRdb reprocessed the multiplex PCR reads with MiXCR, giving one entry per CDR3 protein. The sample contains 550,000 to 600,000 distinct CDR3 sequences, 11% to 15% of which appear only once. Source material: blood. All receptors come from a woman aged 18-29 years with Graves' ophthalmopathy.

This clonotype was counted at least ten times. The CDR3 protein is CASSLGPGGSSYEQYF. DNA of the CDR3: TGTGCCAGCAGCTTAGGACCGGGAGGGAGCTCCTACGAGCAGTACTTC. The chain has TRBV7-2 and TRBJ2-7; 8 bases match TRBD2. Germline trimming cut 1 base from V and 0 bases from J; bases unmatched to any gene: 5. The CDR3 spans 16 residues. Germline loops: CDR1 SGHTA, CDR2 FQGNSA.

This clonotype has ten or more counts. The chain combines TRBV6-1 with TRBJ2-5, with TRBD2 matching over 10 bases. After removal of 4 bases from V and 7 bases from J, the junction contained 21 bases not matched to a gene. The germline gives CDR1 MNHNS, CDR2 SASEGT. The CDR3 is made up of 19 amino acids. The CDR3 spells CASSVGTASGSAQARTQYF. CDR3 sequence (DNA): TGTGCCAGCAGTGTAGGAACGGCTAGCGGGAGCGCGCAAGCACGGACCCAGTACTTC.

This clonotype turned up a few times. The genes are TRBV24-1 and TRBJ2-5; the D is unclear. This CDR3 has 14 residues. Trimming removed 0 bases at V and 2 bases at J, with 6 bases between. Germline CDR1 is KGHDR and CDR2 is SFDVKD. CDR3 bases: TGTGCCACCAGTGATTTGCCGCCGCAAGAGACCCAGTACTTC. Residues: CATSDLPPQETQYF.

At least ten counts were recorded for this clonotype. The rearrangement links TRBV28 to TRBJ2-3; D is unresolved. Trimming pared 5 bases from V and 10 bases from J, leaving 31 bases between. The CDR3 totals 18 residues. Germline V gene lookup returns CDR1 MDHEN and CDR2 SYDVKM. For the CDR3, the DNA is TGTGCCAGCAGTCCTAAATATGGACCGACGCCCAACGCACGAGCGCAGTATTTT. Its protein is CASSPKYGPTPNARAQYF.

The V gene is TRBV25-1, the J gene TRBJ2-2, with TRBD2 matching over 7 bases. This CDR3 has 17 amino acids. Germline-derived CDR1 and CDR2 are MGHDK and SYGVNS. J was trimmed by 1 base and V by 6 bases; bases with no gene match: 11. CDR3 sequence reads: CASSKATGGLNTGELFF. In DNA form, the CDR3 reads TGTGCCAGCAGCAAAGCCACGGGGGGACTGAACACCGGGGAGCTGTTTTTT.

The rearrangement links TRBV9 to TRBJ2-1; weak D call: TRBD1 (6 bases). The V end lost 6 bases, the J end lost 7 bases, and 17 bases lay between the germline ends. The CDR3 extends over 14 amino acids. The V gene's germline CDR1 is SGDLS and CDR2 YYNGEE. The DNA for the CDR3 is TGTGCCAGCACGGGCACAGGGCTGGTGAATGAGCAGTTCTTC. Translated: CASTGTGLVNEQFF.

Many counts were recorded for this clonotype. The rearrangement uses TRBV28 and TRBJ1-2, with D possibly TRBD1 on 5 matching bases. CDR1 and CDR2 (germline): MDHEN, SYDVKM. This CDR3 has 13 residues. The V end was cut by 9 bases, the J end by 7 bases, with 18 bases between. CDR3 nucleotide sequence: TGTGCCAGTTCTGGGACGGACATCCGTGGCTACACCTTC. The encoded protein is CASSGTDIRGYTF.

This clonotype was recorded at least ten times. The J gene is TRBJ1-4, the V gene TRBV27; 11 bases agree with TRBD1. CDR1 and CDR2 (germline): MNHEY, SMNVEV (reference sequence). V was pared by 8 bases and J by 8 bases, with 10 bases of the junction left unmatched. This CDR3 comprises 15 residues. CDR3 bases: TGTGCCAGCTCCATAGGGACAGGGGGACGGGAAAAACTGTTTTTT. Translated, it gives CASSIGTGGREKLFF.

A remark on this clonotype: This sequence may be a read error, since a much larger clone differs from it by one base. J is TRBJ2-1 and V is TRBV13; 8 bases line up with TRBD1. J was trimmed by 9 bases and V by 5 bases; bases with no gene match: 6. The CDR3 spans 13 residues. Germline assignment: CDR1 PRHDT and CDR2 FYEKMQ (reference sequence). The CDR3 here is CASSPRTGFEQFF. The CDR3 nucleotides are TGTGCCAGCAGCCCCCGGACAGGGTTTGAGCAGTTCTTC.

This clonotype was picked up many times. DNA for the CDR3: TGTGCCAGCAGTTCTCGCCTTCGGACAAGCCTAGCCAAAAACATTCAGTACTTC. Translating gives CASSSRLRTSLAKNIQYF. J is TRBJ2-4 and V is TRBV27; possible D gene TRBD1, 5 bases. Germline V gene data show CDR1 as MNHEY and CDR2 as SMNVEV (reference sequence). This CDR3 has 18 amino acids. Trimming took 4 bases from V and 0 from J, leaving 19 bases between them.

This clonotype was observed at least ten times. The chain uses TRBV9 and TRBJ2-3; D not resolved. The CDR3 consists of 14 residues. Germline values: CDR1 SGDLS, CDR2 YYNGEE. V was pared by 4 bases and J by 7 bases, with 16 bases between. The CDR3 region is CASSPQPNRNTQYF. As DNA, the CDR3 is TGTGCCAGCAGCCCCCAGCCGAATCGCAATACGCAGTATTTT. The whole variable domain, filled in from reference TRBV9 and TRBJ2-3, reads DSGVTQTPKHLITATGQRVTLRCSPRSGDLSVYWYQQSLDQGLQFLIQYYNGEERAKGNILERFSAQQFPDLHSELNLSSLELGDSALYFCASSPQPNRNTQYFGPGTRLTVL.

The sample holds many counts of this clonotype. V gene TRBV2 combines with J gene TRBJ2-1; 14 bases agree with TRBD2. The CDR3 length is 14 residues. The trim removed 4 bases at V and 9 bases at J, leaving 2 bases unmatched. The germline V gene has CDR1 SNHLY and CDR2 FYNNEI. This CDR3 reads CASSGTSGRTEQFF. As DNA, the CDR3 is TGTGCCAGCAGTGGGACTAGCGGGAGGACTGAGCAGTTCTTC.

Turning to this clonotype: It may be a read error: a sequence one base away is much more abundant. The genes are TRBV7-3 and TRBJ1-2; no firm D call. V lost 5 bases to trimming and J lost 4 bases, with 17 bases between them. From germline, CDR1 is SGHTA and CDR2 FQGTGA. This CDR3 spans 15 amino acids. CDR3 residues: CASSQGAGALYGYTF. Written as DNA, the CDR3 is TGTGCCAGCAGCCAAGGCGCCGGTGCACTCTATGGCTACACCTTC.

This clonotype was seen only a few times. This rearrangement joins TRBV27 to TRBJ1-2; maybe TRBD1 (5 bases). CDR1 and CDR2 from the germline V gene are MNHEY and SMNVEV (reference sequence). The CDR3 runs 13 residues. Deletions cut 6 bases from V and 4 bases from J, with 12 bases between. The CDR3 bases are TGTGCCAGCAGACCACAGGTTTCCTATGGCTACACCTTC. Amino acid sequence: CASRPQVSYGYTF.

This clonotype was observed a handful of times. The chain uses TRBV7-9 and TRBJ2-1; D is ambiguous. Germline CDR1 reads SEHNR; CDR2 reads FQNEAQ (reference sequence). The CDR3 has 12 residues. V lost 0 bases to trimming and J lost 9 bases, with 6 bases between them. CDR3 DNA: TGTGCCAGCAGCTTAGCCCGTAGTGAGCAGTTCTTC. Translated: CASSLARSEQFF.

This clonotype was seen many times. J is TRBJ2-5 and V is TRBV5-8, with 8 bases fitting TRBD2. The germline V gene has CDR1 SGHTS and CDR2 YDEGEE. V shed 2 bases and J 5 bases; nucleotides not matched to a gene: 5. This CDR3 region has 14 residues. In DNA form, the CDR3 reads TGTGCCAGCAGCTTAGCGGGAGTGGGGGAGACCCAGTACTTC. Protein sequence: CASSLAGVGETQYF.

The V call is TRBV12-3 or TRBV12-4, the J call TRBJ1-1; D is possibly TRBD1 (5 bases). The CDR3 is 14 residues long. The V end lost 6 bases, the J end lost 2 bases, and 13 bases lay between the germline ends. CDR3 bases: TGTGCCAGCAGCCGGACAAGGGCTAACACTGAAGCTTTCTTT. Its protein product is CASSRTRANTEAFF.

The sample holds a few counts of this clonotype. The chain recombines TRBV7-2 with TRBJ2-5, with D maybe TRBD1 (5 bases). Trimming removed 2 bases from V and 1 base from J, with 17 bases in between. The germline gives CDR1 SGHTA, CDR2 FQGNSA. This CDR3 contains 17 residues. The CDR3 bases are TGTGCCAGCAGCTTAAGGGGCTACCTAACAACCCAAGAGACCCAGTACTTC. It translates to CASSLRGYLTTQETQYF.

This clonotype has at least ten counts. The CDR3, as DNA: TGTGCCAGCAGCCGCACGGACAGGGCGTTGGGTAACTACAATGAGCAGTTCTTC. It yields the protein CASSRTDRALGNYNEQFF. V and J are TRBV11-1 and TRBJ2-1; 8 bases map to TRBD1. The length of the CDR3 is 18 residues. After removal of 5 bases from V and 3 bases from J, the junction contained 15 bases not matched to a gene. Germline CDR1 is SGHAT and CDR2 is FQDESV (reference sequence).

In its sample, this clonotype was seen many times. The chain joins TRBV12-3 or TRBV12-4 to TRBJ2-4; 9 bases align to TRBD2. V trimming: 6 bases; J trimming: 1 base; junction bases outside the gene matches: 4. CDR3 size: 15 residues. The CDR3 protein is CASRGGRAAKNIQYF. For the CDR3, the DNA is TGTGCCAGCAGGGGCGGGAGGGCTGCCAAAAACATTCAGTACTTC.

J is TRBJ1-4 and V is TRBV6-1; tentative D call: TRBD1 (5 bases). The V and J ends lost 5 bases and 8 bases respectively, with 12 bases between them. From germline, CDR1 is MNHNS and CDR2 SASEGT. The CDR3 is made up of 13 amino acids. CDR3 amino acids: CASSPGRQEKLFF. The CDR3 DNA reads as TGTGCCAGCAGTCCGGGACGACAGGAAAAACTGTTTTTT.

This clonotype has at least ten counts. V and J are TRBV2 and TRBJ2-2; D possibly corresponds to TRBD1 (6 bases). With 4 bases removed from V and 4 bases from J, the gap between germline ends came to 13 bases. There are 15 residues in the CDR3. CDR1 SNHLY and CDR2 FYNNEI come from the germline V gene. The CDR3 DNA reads TGTGCCAGCAGTGGGGAGACAGGAGCCACCGGGGAGCTGTTTTTT. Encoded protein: CASSGETGATGELFF.

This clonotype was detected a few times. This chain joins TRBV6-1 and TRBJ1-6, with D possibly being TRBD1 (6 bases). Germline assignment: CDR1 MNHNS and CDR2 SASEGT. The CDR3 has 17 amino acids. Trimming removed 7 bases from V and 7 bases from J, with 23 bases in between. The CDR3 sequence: CASTKLPTGQKNSPLHF. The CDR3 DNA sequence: TGTGCCAGCACCAAGCTGCCCACGGGACAAAAAAATTCACCCCTCCACTTT.

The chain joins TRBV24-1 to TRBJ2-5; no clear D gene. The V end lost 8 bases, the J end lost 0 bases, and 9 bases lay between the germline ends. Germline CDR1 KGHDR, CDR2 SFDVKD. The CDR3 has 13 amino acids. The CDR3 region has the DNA TGTGCCACCACTGACCAGTACCAAGAGACCCAGTACTTC. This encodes CATTDQYQETQYF.

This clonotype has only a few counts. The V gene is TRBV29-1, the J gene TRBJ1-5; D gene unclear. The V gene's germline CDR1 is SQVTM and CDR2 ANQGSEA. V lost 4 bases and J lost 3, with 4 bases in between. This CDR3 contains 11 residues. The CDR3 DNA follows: TGCAGCGTTGGCGACAATCAGCCCCAGCATTTT. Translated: CSVGDNQPQHF.

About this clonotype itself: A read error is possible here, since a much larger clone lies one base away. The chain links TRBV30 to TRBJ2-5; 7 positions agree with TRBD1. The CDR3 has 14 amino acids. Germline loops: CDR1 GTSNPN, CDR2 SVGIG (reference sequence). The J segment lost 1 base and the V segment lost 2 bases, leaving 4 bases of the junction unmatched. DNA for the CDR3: TGTGCCTGGAGTTTGGGACAGCTCCAAGAGACCCAGTACTTC. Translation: CAWSLGQLQETQYF.